The TCR beta chain described here comes from a study of identical twins. This clonotype was observed a few times. Trimming removed 4 bases at V and 1 base at J, with 26 bases between. From germline, CDR1 is SGHDT and CDR2 YYEEEE. The CDR3 extends over 19 amino acids. In TCRdb, the 5' RACE reads were re-called with MiXCR into one record per CDR3 protein. This sample has 400,000 to 550,000 distinct CDR3 sequences, with 20% to 25% found just once. The sample was also reused in another study, on T cells expressing NK-cell markers. That investigation notes: In 5 or 6 donors, dominant NKG2C+ clonotypes were roughly 1.0-8% of CD8+ T cells. A handful of donors likewise had their CD3+CD56-NKG2C+ fraction led by these clonotypes. It is unclear if expanded NKG2C-expressing clones target HCMV antigens.

This sequence joins TRBV5-6 and TRBJ2-5; D might be TRBD1 (7 bases). Sequencing was carried out using CD4+ T cells sorted from blood. The TCR originated in a woman aged 18-30 years in good health. The CDR3 DNA is TGTGCCAGCAGCGCCGACAGGGCGGGGAACTCATGGTTCCAAGAGACCCAGTACTTC. Translating gives CASSADRAGNSWFQETQYF.